The 27 T cell receptor beta chains below were found in one sample sequenced in a study of T cell responses to AZD1222 COVID-19 vaccine. Generated by immunoSEQ multiplex PCR, the TCRdb table keeps only in-frame clones and is missing some. The data show roughly 200,000 clones, just over 85% seen once. This specimen consisted of peripheral blood, obtained on day 0 of AZD1222 vaccination. All receptors come from an adult in good health.

The CDR3 DNA is TGTGCCAGCAGTTCTAACTTGGGGGAGCGGGGGGGCCGAGATACGCAGTATTTT. It codes for CASSSNLGERGGRDTQYF. V gene TRBV27 combines with J gene TRBJ2-3; 10 nucleotides line up with TRBD2. The CDR3 is made up of 18 amino acids. CDR1 MNHEY and CDR2 SMNVEV come from the germline V gene (reference sequence). Trimming took 4 bases from V and 5 from J; bases not matched to a gene: 15.

The rearrangement joins TRBV29-1 to TRBJ2-1, with D unresolved. Trimming stripped 7 bases from V and 3 bases from J, with 7 bases between. CDR1 is SQVTM and CDR2 is ANQGSEA in the germline V gene. The CDR3 length is 11 residues. CDR3 in DNA: TGCAGCGCTTACAGCTACAATGAGCAGTTCTTC. This sequence encodes CSAYSYNEQFF.

The chain employs TRBV11-2 and TRBJ2-2; 8 bases fit TRBD1. This CDR3 contains 14 residues. Looked up from germline, CDR1 is SGHAT and CDR2 is FQNNGV. Unmatched junction bases numbered 3, after V lost 2 bases and J lost 7 bases. The CDR3 DNA follows: TGTGCCAGCAGCTTACAGGGGGCGGACGGGGAGCTGTTTTTT. Translation gives CASSLQGADGELFF.

The chain joins TRBV4-2 to TRBJ2-1; 9 nucleotides line up with TRBD2. The CDR3 runs to 14 residues. V lost 4 bases to trimming and J lost 13 bases; unmatched junction nucleotides: 11. CDR1 LGHNA and CDR2 YNFKEQ come from the germline V gene. CDR3 in amino acids: CASSREGLAGYQFF. The CDR3 nucleotides read TGTGCCAGCAGCCGAGAGGGGCTAGCGGGATATCAGTTCTTC.

A remark on this clone: Other DNA sequences in this specimen translate into the identical CDR3. The chain is built from TRBV18 and TRBJ1-2; a possible D gene is TRBD1 (5 bases). Trimming pared 3 bases from V and 8 bases from J, leaving 13 bases between. CDR1 is KGHSH and CDR2 is LQKENI in the germline V gene. This CDR3 region has 13 residues. CDR3 loop: CASSPSDTRGYTF. In nucleotides, the CDR3 is TGTGCCAGCTCACCCTCGGACACGCGAGGCTACACCTTC.

The rearrangement links TRBV24-1 to TRBJ2-1; D not certain. The length of the CDR3 is 13 residues. The germline V gene encodes CDR1 KGHDR and CDR2 SFDVKD. Trimming cost V 9 bases and J 5 bases, with 13 bases left between them. The CDR3 protein is CATSQGSNNEQFF. The DNA of the CDR3 is TGTGCCACCTCCCAAGGCAGCAACAATGAGCAGTTCTTC.

J is TRBJ1-5 and V is TRBV18, with TRBD1 as a possible D gene (6 bases). The CDR3 has 16 residues. The germline V and J ends were trimmed by 6 bases and 5 bases, with 20 bases remaining between them. The germline V gene has CDR1 KGHSH and CDR2 LQKENI. The CDR3 DNA reads as TGTGCCAGCTCCCCAGGCGGGGGGCGGATGGATCAGCCCCAGCATTTT. Translated: CASSPGGGRMDQPQHF.

For the CDR3, the DNA is TGTGCCAGCAGCCCTTTTCGGCTCCGGGAGCTGTTTTTT. As protein: CASSPFRLRELFF. V and J are TRBV27 and TRBJ2-2, with D unresolved. The CDR3 length is 13 residues. Germline values: CDR1 MNHEY, CDR2 SMNVEV (reference sequence). V was pared by 6 bases and J by 9 bases, with 14 bases between.

The chain combines TRBV9 with TRBJ1-1; D gene uncertain. The CDR3 consists of 14 residues. V lost 0 bases and J lost 0, with 6 bases in between. CDR1 and CDR2 from the germline V gene are SGDLS and YYNGEE. CDR3 residues: CASSVGTLNTEAFF. The CDR3 region has the DNA TGTGCCAGCAGCGTAGGGACCCTGAACACTGAAGCTTTCTTT.

The CDR3 DNA reads as TGTGCCAGCTCACCCGAAGAGACCCAGTACTTC. Its protein product is CASSPEETQYF. V gene TRBV18 combines with J gene TRBJ2-5, with D unclear. V lost 3 bases to trimming and J lost 3 bases, with 2 bases between them. CDR3 length equals 11 residues. Germline CDR1 reads KGHSH; CDR2 reads LQKENI.

This clone occurred a few times. This chain links TRBV10-3 with TRBJ1-5; 11 nucleotides line up with TRBD1. After removal of 6 bases from V and 6 bases from J, the junction contained 13 bases not matched to a gene. Germline CDR1 is ENHRY and CDR2 is SYGVKD. This CDR3 region has 17 residues. DNA for the CDR3: TGTGCCATCAGCCGCCTTGGCGGGACAGGGGGTTTTCAGCCCCAGCATTTT. It translates to CAISRLGGTGGFQPQHF.

The chain employs TRBV9 and TRBJ2-5; D gene uncertain. The germline V gene encodes CDR1 SGDLS and CDR2 YYNGEE. Trimming took off 3 bases at V and 5 bases at J, with 14 bases between the two ends. The CDR3 is made up of 14 amino acids. CDR3 sequence reads: CASSASRLAETQYF. CDR3 coding DNA: TGTGCCAGCAGCGCAAGCAGACTGGCCGAGACCCAGTACTTC.

The chain uses TRBV11-1 and TRBJ2-2, with TRBD2 matching over 7 bases. CDR3 length equals 14 residues. The junction had 4 bases not matched to a gene; V was cut back by 5 bases and J by 4 bases. Germline lookup yields CDR1 SGHAT and CDR2 FQDESV (reference sequence). The CDR3 loop reads CASSRTRTTGELFF. CDR3 bases: TGTGCCAGCAGCCGGACTAGAACCACCGGGGAGCTGTTTTTT.

The V gene is TRBV7-6, the J gene TRBJ2-3; unclear D gene. Germline assignment: CDR1 SGHVS and CDR2 FNYEAQ. V shed 4 bases and J shed 0 bases, with 14 bases lying between them. The CDR3 has 16 amino acids. CDR3 protein: CASSSFAWASTDTQYF. The CDR3 nucleotides read TGTGCCAGCAGCTCCTTCGCTTGGGCTAGCACAGATACGCAGTATTTT.

J is TRBJ2-2 and V is TRBV5-1, with D possibly being TRBD1 (5 bases). This CDR3 has 15 amino acids. From germline, CDR1 is SGHRS and CDR2 YFSETQ. Trimming shortened V by 7 bases and J by 5 bases, and 18 bases separated the two germline ends. CDR3 sequence (DNA): TGCGCCAGCCACACAGGCAATGGGCCTACCGGGGAGCTGTTTTTT. This codes for CASHTGNGPTGELFF.

This clone was recorded only once. The CDR3 reads CASSPRDRGRSGYTF. The CDR3 DNA reads as TGTGCCAGCTCACCCCGGGACAGGGGGCGATCTGGCTACACCTTC. This sequence joins TRBV18 and TRBJ1-2; 12 bases agree with TRBD1. The CDR3 has 15 amino acids. Germline V gene lookup returns CDR1 KGHSH and CDR2 LQKENI. V dropped 3 bases and J dropped 7; count of bases not matched to a gene: 6.

The chain recombines TRBV30 with TRBJ1-2; D might be TRBD1 (5 bases). The CDR3 is made up of 15 amino acids. V dropped 2 bases and J dropped 0 bases, with 13 bases sitting between them. CDR1 and CDR2 from the germline V gene are GTSNPN and SVGIG (reference sequence). CDR3 in DNA: TGTGCCTGGAGTCGCAGACAGACCCCTAACTATGGCTACACCTTC. Protein: CAWSRRQTPNYGYTF.

This sequence joins TRBV6-1 and TRBJ1-4, with D possibly TRBD1 on 5 matching bases. Per the germline V gene, CDR1 is MNHNS and CDR2 is SASEGT. Between the trimmed V and J ends, which lost 1 base and 8 bases, there was a span of 11 bases. The CDR3 sequence is 14 residues long. CDR3 bases: TGTGCCAGCAGTGAAGAAGGAGGGGAAGAAAAACTGTTTTTT. Translation: CASSEEGGEEKLFF.

The V and J genes are TRBV7-3 and TRBJ2-7, with D perhaps being TRBD1 or TRBD2 (5 bases each). CDR3 length: 14 amino acids. Trimming stripped 5 bases from V and 2 bases from J, with 13 bases between. Germline V lookup: CDR1 SGHTA, CDR2 FQGTGA. CDR3 bases: TGTGCCAGCAGCCCCGGGGCAGGGACCTACGAGCAGTACTTC. Protein: CASSPGAGTYEQYF.

The chain uses TRBV28 and TRBJ1-1; D possibly corresponds to TRBD1 (5 bases). CDR3 length: 15 amino acids. Germline CDR1 reads MDHEN; CDR2 reads SYDVKM. V shed 4 bases and J shed 7 bases, with 19 bases lying between them. The CDR3 reads CASSSPLGRGVEAFF. CDR3 nucleotide sequence: TGTGCCAGCAGTTCCCCCTTGGGGCGAGGGGTTGAAGCTTTCTTT. Filled out from reference TRBV28 and TRBJ1-1, the complete variable domain reads DVKVTQSSRYLVKRTGEKVFLECVQDMDHENMFWYRQDPGLGLRLIYFSYDVKMKEKGDIPEGYSVSREKKERFSLILESASTNQTSMYLCASSSPLGRGVEAFFGQGTRLTVV.

The chain is built from TRBV28 and TRBJ2-7; 7 nucleotides line up with TRBD1. The V segment lost 2 bases and the J segment 3 bases; nucleotides outside the gene matches: 4. Germline V gene sequence: CDR1 MDHEN, CDR2 SYDVKM. This CDR3 spans 14 amino acids. CDR3 sequence reads: CASSLGTAIYEQYF. Written as DNA, the CDR3 is TGTGCCAGCAGTTTAGGGACAGCGATCTACGAGCAGTACTTC.

To note about this clone: The junction does not match germline at one end; this may be a read error. The chain employs TRBV6-5 and TRBJ2-3; 9 bases align to TRBD2. The length of the CDR3 is 16 residues. The V gene's germline CDR1 is MNHEY and CDR2 SVGAGI. CDR3 nucleotide sequence: TGTGCCAGCAGTTACTGGCGGGGGGGCTTGGCAGATATGCAGTATTTT. This sequence encodes CASSYWRGGLADMQYF.

The chain employs TRBV6-5 and TRBJ1-5; 8 nucleotides align to TRBD1. V gave up 6 bases and J gave up 4 bases; unmatched junction bases: 8. Germline lookup yields CDR1 MNHEY and CDR2 SVGAGI. There are 15 residues in the CDR3. In DNA, the CDR3 is TGTGCCAGCAGACCAAGGACAGGGCGGAATCAGCCCCAGCATTTT. Residues: CASRPRTGRNQPQHF.

This chain connects TRBV25-1 to TRBJ1-2; no reliable D call. CDR1 and CDR2 from the germline V gene are MGHDK and SYGVNS. V was cut by 6 bases and J by 8 bases, with 13 bases left in between. The CDR3 length is 12 residues. The CDR3 loop is CASRREGGGYTF. The CDR3 coding sequence is TGTGCCAGCAGGCGAGAAGGTGGCGGCTACACCTTC.

The J gene is TRBJ1-1, the V gene TRBV12-3 or TRBV12-4; D not resolved. This CDR3 is 12 amino acids long. V lost 0 bases to trimming and J lost 10 bases, with 9 bases between them. CDR3 coding DNA: TGTGCCAGCAGTTTAGCGGGGTATGGAGCTTTCTTT. Translated, it gives CASSLAGYGAFF.

CDR3 nucleotide sequence: TGTGCCAGCAGCCAAGACCCCGGGACAGGACTGTTTTTT. Encoded protein: CASSQDPGTGLFF. The chain is built from TRBV3-1 (or the pseudogene TRBV3-2) and TRBJ1-4; 8 bases are a match to TRBD1. Germline V gives CDR1 LGHDT, CDR2 YNNKEL (reference sequence). V lost 0 bases to trimming and J lost 13 bases; unmatched junction nucleotides: 4. The CDR3 is made up of 13 amino acids.

This chain joins TRBV5-4 and TRBJ1-4, with 7 nucleotides matching TRBD1. J gave up 0 bases and V 7 bases, and 6 bases lay outside the gene matches. The V gene's germline CDR1 is SGHNT and CDR2 YYREEE (reference sequence). This CDR3 region has 15 residues. CDR3 loop: CASRQGPATNEKLFF. CDR3 DNA sequence: TGTGCCAGCCGACAGGGACCAGCAACTAATGAAAAACTGTTTTTT.